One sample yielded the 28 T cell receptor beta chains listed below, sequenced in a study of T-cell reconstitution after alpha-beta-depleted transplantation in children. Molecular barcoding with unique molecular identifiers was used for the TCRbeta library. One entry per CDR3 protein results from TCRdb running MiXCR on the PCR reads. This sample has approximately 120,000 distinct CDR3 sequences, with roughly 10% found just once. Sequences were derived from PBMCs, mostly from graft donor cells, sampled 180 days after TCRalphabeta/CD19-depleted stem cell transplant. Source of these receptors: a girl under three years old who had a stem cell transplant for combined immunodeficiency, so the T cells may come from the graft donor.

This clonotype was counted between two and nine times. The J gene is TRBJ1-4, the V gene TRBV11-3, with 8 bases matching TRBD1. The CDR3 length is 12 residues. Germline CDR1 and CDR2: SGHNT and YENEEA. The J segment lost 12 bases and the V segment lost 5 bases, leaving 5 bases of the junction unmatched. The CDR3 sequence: CASSDDRGELFF. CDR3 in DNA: TGTGCCAGCAGCGATGACAGGGGAGAACTGTTTTTT.

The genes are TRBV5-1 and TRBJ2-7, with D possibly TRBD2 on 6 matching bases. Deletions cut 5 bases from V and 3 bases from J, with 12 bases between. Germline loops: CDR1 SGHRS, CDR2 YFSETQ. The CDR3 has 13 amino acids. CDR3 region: CASRAGPNYEQYF. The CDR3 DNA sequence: TGCGCCAGCAGGGCGGGGCCGAACTACGAGCAGTACTTC.

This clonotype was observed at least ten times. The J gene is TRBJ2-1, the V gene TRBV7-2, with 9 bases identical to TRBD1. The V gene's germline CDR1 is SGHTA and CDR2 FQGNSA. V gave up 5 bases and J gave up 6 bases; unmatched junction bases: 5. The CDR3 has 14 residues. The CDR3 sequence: CASSPDRGSNEQFF. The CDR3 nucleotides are TGTGCCAGCAGCCCGGACAGGGGAAGCAATGAGCAGTTCTTC.

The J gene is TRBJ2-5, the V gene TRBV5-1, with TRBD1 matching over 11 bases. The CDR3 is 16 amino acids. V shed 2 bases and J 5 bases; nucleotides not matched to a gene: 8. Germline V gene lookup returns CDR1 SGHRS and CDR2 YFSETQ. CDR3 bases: TGCGCCAGCAGCTTCCGGACAGGGGGCACGATCGAGACCCAGTACTTC. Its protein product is CASSFRTGGTIETQYF.

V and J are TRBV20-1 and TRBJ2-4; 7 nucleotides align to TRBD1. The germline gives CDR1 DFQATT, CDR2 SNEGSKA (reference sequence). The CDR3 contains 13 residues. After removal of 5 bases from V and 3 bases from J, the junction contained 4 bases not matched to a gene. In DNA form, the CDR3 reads TGCAGTGCTCCTCGGGACAGCAAAAACATTCAGTACTTC. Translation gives CSAPRDSKNIQYF.

CDR3 amino acids: CASSSSATNTGELFF. CDR3 sequence (DNA): TGCGCCAGCAGCTCCTCAGCGACGAACACCGGGGAGCTGTTTTTT. The V and J genes are TRBV5-1 and TRBJ2-2; D is undetermined. The V gene lost 3 bases and the J gene lost 0 bases, with 9 bases spanning the gap. CDR1 is SGHRS, CDR2 YFSETQ, per germline. This CDR3 region has 15 residues.

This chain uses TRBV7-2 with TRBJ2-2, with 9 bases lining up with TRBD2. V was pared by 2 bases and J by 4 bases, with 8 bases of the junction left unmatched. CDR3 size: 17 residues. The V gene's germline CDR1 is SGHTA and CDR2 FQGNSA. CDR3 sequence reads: CASSLIAGTSITGELFF. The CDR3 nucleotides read TGTGCCAGCAGCTTAATCGCCGGGACTAGCATCACCGGGGAGCTGTTTTTT.

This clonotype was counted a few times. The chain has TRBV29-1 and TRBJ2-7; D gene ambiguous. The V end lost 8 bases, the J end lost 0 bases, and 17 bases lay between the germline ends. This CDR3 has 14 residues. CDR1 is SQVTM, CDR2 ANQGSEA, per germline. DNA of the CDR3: TGCAGCTACAGAGGTGGTGTAGGCTCCTACGAGCAGTACTTC. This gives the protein CSYRGGVGSYEQYF.

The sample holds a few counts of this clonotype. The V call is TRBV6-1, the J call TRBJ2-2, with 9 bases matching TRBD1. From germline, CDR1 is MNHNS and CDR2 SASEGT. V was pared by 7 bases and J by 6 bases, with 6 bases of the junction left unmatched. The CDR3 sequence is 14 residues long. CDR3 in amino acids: CASTHRQGAGELFF. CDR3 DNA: TGTGCCAGCACCCATCGACAGGGGGCCGGGGAGCTGTTTTTT.

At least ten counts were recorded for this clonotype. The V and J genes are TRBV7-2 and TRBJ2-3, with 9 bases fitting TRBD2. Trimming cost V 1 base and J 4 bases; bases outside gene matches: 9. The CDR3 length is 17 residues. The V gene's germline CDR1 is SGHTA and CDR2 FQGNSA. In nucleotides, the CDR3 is TGTGCCAGCAGCTTAGAGCCTCTAGCGGGATTGTCAGATACGCAGTATTTT. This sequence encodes CASSLEPLAGLSDTQYF.

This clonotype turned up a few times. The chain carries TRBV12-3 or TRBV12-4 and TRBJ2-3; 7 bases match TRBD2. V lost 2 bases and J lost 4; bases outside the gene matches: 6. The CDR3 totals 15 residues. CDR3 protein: CASSLWASGPDTQYF. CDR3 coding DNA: TGTGCCAGCAGTTTATGGGCTAGCGGTCCAGATACGCAGTATTTT.

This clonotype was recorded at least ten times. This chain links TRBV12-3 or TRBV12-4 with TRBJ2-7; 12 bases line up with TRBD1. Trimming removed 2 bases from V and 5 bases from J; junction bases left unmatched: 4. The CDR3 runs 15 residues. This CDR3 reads CASSLWDRGPDEQYF. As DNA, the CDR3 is TGTGCCAGCAGTTTATGGGACAGGGGGCCCGACGAGCAGTACTTC.

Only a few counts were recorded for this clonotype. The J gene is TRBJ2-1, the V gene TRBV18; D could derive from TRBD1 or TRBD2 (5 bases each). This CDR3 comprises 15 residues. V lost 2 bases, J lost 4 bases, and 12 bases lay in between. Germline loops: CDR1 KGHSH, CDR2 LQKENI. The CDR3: CASSPSGTLYNEQFF. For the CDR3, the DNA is TGTGCCAGCTCACCAAGTGGGACCCTATACAATGAGCAGTTCTTC. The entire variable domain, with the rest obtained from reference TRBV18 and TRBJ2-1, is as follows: NAGVMQNPRHLVRRRGQEARLRCSPMKGHSHVYWYRQLPEEGLKFMVYLQKENIIDESGMPKERFSAEFPKEGPSILRIQQVVRGDSAAYFCASSPSGTLYNEQFFGPGTRLTVL.

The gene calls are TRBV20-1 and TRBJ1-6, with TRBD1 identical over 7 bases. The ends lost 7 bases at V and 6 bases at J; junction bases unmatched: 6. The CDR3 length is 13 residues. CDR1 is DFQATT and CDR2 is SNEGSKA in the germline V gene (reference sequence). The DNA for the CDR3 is TGCAGTGGCGGCCGGGACAGTAATTCACCCCTCCACTTT. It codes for CSGGRDSNSPLHF.

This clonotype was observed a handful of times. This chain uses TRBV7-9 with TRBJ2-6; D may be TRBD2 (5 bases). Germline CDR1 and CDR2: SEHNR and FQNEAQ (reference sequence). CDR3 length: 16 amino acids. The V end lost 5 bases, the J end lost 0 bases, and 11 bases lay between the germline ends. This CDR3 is CASSPHRDSGANVLTF. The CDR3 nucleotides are TGTGCCAGCAGCCCCCATCGGGACTCTGGGGCCAACGTCCTGACTTTC. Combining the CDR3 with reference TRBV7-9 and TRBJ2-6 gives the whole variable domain DTGVSQNPRHKITKRGQNVTFRCDPISEHNRLYWYRQTLGQGPEFLTYFQNEAQLEKSRLLSDRFSAERPKGSFSTLEIQRTEQGDSAMYLCASSPHRDSGANVLTFGAGSRLTVL.

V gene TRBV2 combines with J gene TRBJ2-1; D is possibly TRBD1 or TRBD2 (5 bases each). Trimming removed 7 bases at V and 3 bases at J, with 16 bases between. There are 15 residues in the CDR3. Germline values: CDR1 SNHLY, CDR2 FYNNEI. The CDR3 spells CASTEEAGIYNEQFF. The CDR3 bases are TGTGCCAGCACGGAGGAGGCAGGGATCTACAATGAGCAGTTCTTC.

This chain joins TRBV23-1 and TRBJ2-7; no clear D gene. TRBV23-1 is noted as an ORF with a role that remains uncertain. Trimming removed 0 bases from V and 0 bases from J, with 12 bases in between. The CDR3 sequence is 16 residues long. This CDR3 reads CASSQSSQASSYEQYF. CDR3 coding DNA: TGCGCCAGCAGTCAATCTAGCCAGGCCTCCTCCTACGAGCAGTACTTC.

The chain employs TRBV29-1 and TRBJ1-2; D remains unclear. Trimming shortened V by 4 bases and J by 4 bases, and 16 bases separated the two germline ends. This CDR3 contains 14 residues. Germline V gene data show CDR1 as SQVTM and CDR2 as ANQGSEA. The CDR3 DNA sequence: TGCAGCGTTGGGCAGTGGGCGTATAGCTATGGCTACACCTTC. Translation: CSVGQWAYSYGYTF.

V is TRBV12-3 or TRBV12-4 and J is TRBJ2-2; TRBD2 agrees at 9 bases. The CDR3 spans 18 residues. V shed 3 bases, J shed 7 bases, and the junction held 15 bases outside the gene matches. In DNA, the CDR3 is TGTGCCAGCAGTTTTTCGACTAGCGGCCCCTTAAGACGCGGGGAGCTGTTTTTT. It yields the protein CASSFSTSGPLRRGELFF.

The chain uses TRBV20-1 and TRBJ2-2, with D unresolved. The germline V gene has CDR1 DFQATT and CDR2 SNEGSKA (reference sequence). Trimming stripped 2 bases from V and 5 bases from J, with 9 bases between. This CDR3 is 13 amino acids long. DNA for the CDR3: TGCAGTGCTAGACTCCCCGGGACCGGGGAGCTGTTTTTT. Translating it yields CSARLPGTGELFF.

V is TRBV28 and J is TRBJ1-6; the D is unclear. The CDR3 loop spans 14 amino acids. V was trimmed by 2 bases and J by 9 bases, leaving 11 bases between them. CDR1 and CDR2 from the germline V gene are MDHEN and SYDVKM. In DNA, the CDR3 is TGTGCCAGCAGTTTAGGATCTATGGGTTCACCCCTCCACTTT. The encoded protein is CASSLGSMGSPLHF.

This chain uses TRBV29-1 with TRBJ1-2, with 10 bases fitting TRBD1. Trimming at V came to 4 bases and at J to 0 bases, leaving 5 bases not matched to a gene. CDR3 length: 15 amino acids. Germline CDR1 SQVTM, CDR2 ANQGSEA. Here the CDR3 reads CSVGQGAPSNYGYTF. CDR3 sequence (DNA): TGCAGCGTTGGACAGGGGGCGCCTTCTAACTATGGCTACACCTTC.

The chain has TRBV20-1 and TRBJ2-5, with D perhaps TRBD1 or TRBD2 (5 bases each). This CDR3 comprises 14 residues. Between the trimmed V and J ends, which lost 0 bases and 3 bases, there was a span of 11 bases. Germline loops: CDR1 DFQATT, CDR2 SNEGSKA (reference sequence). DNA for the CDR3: TGCAGTGCTAGAGATAGACGGGACGAAGAGACCCAGTACTTC. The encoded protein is CSARDRRDEETQYF.

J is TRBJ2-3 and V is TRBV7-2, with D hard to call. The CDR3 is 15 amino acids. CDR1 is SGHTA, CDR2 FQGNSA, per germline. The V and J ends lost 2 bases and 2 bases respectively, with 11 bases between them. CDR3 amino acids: CASSLLGLPTDTQYF. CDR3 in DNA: TGTGCCAGCAGCTTATTGGGTCTCCCCACAGATACGCAGTATTTT.

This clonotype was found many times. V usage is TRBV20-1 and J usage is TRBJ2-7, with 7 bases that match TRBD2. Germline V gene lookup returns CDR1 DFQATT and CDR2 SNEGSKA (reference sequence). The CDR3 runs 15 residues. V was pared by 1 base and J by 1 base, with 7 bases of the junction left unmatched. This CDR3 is CSARGWTRGSYEQYF. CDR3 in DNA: TGCAGTGCTAGAGGGTGGACTAGGGGTTCCTACGAGCAGTACTTC.

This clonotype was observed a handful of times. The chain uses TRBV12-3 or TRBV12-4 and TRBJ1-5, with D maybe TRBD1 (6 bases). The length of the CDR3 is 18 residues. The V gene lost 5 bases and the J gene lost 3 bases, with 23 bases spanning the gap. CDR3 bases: TGTGCCAGCAGTCCCCGTGTACAGGGTACACCTTCCAATCAGCCCCAGCATTTT. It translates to CASSPRVQGTPSNQPQHF.

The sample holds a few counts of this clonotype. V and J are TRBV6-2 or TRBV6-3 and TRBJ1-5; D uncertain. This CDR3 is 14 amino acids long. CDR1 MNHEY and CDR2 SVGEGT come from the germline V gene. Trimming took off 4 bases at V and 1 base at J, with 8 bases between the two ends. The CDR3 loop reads CASSWAVSNQPQHF. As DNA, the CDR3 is TGTGCCAGCAGTTGGGCGGTAAGCAATCAGCCCCAGCATTTT.

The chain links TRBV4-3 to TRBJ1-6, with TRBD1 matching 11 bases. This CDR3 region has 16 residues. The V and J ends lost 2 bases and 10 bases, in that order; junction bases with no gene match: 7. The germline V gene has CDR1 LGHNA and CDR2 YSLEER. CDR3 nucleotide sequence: TGCGCCAGCAGCCAATCCCCGGGGACAGGGGGATCACCCCTCCACTTT. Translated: CASSQSPGTGGSPLHF.